This T cell receptor (beta chain) was retrieved from a study of T cells after yellow fever vaccination. With V trimmed by 10 bases and J by 1 base, 9 bases remained unmatched. Germline V gene lookup returns CDR1 ENHRY and CDR2 SYGVKD. The CDR3 length is 16 residues. TCRdb reanalysed the 5' RACE reads using MiXCR and keeps one entry per CDR3 protein. The sample has under 600,000 distinct CDR3 sequences, roughly 13% seen once. The receptor comes from a man aged 30-40 years who received the YFV17D yellow fever vaccine. The chain joins TRBV10-3 to TRBJ2-3, with 12 bases identical to TRBD2. This specimen consisted of PBMCs, obtained on the day of the yellow fever booster vaccination. The CDR3 DNA reads as TGTGCCAGGTCTAGCGGGAGGGCCTTGGGCACAGATACGCAGTATTTT. Translation: CARSSGRALGTDTQYF.